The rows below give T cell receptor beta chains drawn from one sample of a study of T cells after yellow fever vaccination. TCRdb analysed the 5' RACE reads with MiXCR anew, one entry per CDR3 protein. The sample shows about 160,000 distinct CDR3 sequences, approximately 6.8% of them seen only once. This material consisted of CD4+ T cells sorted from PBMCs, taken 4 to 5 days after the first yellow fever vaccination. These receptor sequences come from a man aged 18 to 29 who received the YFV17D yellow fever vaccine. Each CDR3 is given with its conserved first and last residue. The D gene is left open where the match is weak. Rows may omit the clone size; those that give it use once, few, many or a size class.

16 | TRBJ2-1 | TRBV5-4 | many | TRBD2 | CASSLVAGGIYNEQFF | TGTGCCAGCAGCTTGGTAGCGGGGGGTATCTACAATGAGCAGTTCTTC
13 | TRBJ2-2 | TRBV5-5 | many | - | CASSFWITGELFF | TGTGCCAGCAGCTTCTGGATCACCGGGGAGCTGTTTTTT
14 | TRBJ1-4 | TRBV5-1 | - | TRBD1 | CASSRDRSESKLFF | TGCGCCAGCAGCAGGGACAGGTCCGAGTCAAAACTGTTTTTT
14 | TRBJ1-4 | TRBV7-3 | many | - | CASSLTSGGSELFF | TGTGCCAGCAGCTTAACTTCGGGAGGGAGTGAACTGTTTTTT
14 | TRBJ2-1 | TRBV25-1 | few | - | CASTRAGRGGEQFF | TGTGCCAGCACTCGCGCCGGGCGGGGTGGTGAGCAGTTCTTC
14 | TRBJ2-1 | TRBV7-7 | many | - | CASSLEGFATEQFF | TGTGCCAGCAGCTTAGAAGGTTTCGCCACCGAGCAGTTCTTC
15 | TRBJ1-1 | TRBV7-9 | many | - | CASSPGQGLNTEAFF | TGTGCCAGCAGCCCCGGGCAGGGGTTGAACACTGAAGCTTTCTTT
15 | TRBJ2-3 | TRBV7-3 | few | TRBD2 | CASSVLAVPGDTQYF | TGTGCCAGCAGCGTTCTAGCGGTCCCGGGGGATACGCAGTATTTT
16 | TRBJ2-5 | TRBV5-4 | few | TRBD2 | CASSPGGGGTQETQYF | TGTGCCAGCAGTCCCGGTGGGGGGGGAACCCAAGAGACCCAGTACTTC
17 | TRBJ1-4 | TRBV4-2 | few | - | CASSQDSTGPRGEKLFF | TGTGCCAGCAGCCAAGACTCTACCGGGCCGCGGGGGGAAAAACTGTTTTTT
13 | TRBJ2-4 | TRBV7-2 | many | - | CASSSAKSGIQYF | TGTGCCAGCAGCTCAGCGAAGTCGGGCATTCAGTACTTC
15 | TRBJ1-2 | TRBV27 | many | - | CASSSLGAREYGYTF | TGTGCCAGCAGTTCACTGGGGGCAAGGGAATATGGCTACACCTTC
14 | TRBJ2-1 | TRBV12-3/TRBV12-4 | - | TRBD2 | CASTGTRSYNEQFF | TGTGCCAGCACCGGGACTAGGTCCTACAATGAGCAGTTCTTC
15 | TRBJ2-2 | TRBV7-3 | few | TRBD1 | CATAPGGTNTGELFF | TGTGCCACCGCCCCAGGGGGCACGAACACCGGGGAGCTGTTTTTT